This TCR beta chain was obtained from a study of blood T cell repertoires in COVID-19 (dated by TCRdb to about 2020). About the full investigation: The collaborator samples originated in the United States, Italy and Spain and spanned the acute and convalescent phases of COVID-19. The repertoires were made available in a free public database intended to serve as a resource for research on the immune response to SARS-CoV-2. The samples were drawn from two sources: the first 160 participants of the ongoing ImmuneRACE study, and 950 to 1,500 subjects contributed by 6 global collaborators. Deeply sampled blood TCRbeta repertoires from subjects exposed to, actively infected with, or recovered from COVID-19 were included in the dataset. Where available, HLA class I and class II types were obtained from metadata supplied by the sample provider rather than from assay-based typing. The material from the prospective study consisted of cDNA or gDNA derived from T cells, B-cell-depleted T cells, or PBMCs. The sample metadata nearly always contained a de-identified subject ID, COVID-19 status, age in years and sex.

The paper as a whole reports these results and caveats: The quantity of clinical and demographic metadata differed by source and by participant and was supplied without curation.

Enrolling through a virtual design, the prospective study's participants ranged in age from roughly 18 to 100 years and lived across about two dozen United States geographic areas. To assign participants to cohorts, the prospective study relied on clinical history that participants themselves reported in a screening survey and a study questionnaire. ImmuneRACE Cohort 3 recovered participants were defined by two consecutive negative NP/OP PCR tests, healthcare professional clearance, or symptom resolution. Each participant in the prospective study had whole blood, serum and a nasopharyngeal or oropharyngeal swab collected by mobile phlebotomists. Additional blood draws and questionnaires over an approximately 2-month period could optionally be provided by prospective study participants. Prospective study blood samples were shipped either frozen or at room temperature before DNA extraction. The immunoSEQ Assay, a bias-controlled multiplex PCR, was used to amplify TCRbeta CDR3 regions from genomic DNA. Concerning the study's data processing: The number of nucleated cells in each sample was estimated from the amplification of reference gene primers within the assay. To quantify the absolute abundance of each unique TCRbeta CDR3 rearrangement, sequence reads were collapsed and filtered. For each sample, productive Simpson clonality was calculated by taking the square root of Simpson's diversity index across productive rearrangements. The source is immuneACCESS, and TCRdb retained only in-frame sequences with V and J called. Part of the clones is not carried over; for the studies checked, unresolved V genes explain less than half of this, and the remainder is unexplained. V and J calls plus clone size are reproduced from that table; the DNA served to infer D and trimming. A total of hundreds of thousands of clones appear in this sample, around 88% of them only once. The ten biggest clones cover approximately 5.7% of the sample.

This clone was counted once. It lacks a known antigen. No per-base quality is available; no much larger clone lies one base away. Per the germline V gene, KGHDR is the CDR1 and SFDVKD is the CDR2. V is pruned by 6 bases and J by 8 bases, leaving 13 bases of the junction without a gene match. From the cysteine through the phenylalanine, the CDR3 covers 17 amino acids. Just CDR3 DNA is preserved here, 51 bases in frame from base 1. The sequence links TRBV24-1 to TRBJ2-1; TRBD2 fits 12 bases in the junction. The material sequenced was PBMCs or T cells enriched from blood (not recorded which). The source is a woman aged 40 to 50 who had recovered from COVID-19. The DNA sequence is given as TGTGCCACCAGTTCCCAAATTCTAGCGGGAGGGGACTATGAGCAGTTCTTC. This is translated as CATSSQILAGGDYEQFF.